This T cell receptor beta chain is drawn from a study of regulatory T cells in long-lasting Graves disease. Study-wide points: Newly diagnosed Graves' patients exceeded persistent ones in TCR diversity.

Arm-PCR with iRepertoire HTBI primers amplified the CDR3 regions for these TCR beta libraries. TCRdb passed the multiplex PCR reads through MiXCR, listing each CDR3 protein once. Found here are around 250,000 distinct CDR3 sequences, around 20% of them singletons; the top ten hold roughly 14%. Time point specified: newly diagnosed GD, antithyroid drugs for less than 3 months. Scientists built the TCR library using RNA that was extracted from PBMCs. This clonotype was seen at least ten times. Its cognate antigen is unknown. V was cut by 1 base and J by 3 bases, with 10 bases left in between. CDR3 length: 15 residues. Germline V lookup: CDR1 SGHTA, CDR2 FQGNSA.

The sequence derives from a female donor with Graves disease. Source: peripheral blood mononuclear cells (PBMCs), taken at new diagnosis, from a patient treated with antithyroid drugs. The rearrangement uses TRBV7-2 and TRBJ1-5, with D uncertain. This CDR3 is CASSLGLGINQPQHF. In DNA form, the CDR3 reads TGTGCCAGCAGCTTAGGGCTGGGGATCAATCAGCCCCAGCATTTT.